The source of this TCR beta chain is a study of regulatory T cells in long-lasting Graves disease. This clonotype appeared many times. Its target is not known. Study-level findings and limits: Gene preferences differed: TRBV28, TRBJ1-2, TRBJ2-5 in persistent cases.

Time point of the sample: newly diagnosed GD, antithyroid drugs for less than 3 months. Preparation of the TCR library used RNA extracted from PBMCs. With iRepertoire HTBI primers and Arm-PCR of CDR3 regions, TCR beta libraries were built. TCRdb called the multiplex PCR reads again in MiXCR, with one record for every CDR3 protein. Among around 500,000 distinct CDR3 sequences listed, about 16% were seen once. With 8 bases clipped from V and 6 bases from J, the junction kept 10 bases outside the gene matches. Germline values: CDR1 SNHLY, CDR2 FYNNEI. This CDR3 has 14 residues. The sample was also linked to a second study, of T cells in Graves' hyperthyroidism and ophthalmopathy.

The receptor was isolated from a woman aged 40 to 65 with Graves disease. This sample comprised peripheral blood mononuclear cells (PBMCs), obtained at new diagnosis, from a patient treated with antithyroid drugs. The V gene is TRBV2, the J gene TRBJ1-1; the match to TRBD1 covers 9 bases. CDR3 coding DNA: TGTGCCAGCTTCCCCCTTACAGGGGGCTCTGAAGCTTTCTTT. Residues: CASFPLTGGSEAFF.